This TCR beta chain came from a study of OX40 agonist ivuxolimab in advanced cancers. The overall study: Partial responses were observed in three patients, of whom one had hepatocellular carcinoma and two had cutaneous melanoma.

Assay: immunoSEQ multiplex PCR; the TCRdb copy retains only in-frame clones and omits some. This table has approximately 90,000 clones, 90% to 95% appearing once. This clone was seen only once. Its matching antigen is unknown. Study-level points and caveats: Doses of 0.1 to 3.0 mg/kg were accompanied by clonal expansion of CD4+ and CD8+ blood T cells by week 6.

The sequencing used CD4+ or CD8+ T cells sorted from blood, collected in a trial of the OX40 agonist ivuxolimab. The TCR was taken from an adult with an advanced solid tumor such as melanoma, head and neck, liver or kidney cancer.

This CDR3 is CASSQEGKGGNQPQHF. The DNA of the CDR3 is TGCGCCAGCAGCCAAGAGGGTAAGGGGGGCAATCAGCCCCAGCATTTT. V is TRBV4-1 and J is TRBJ1-5; TRBD1 is a possible D gene (6 bases). The germline V and J ends were trimmed by 0 bases and 2 bases, with 11 bases remaining between them. This CDR3 comprises 16 residues. The germline V gene encodes CDR1 MGHRA and CDR2 YSYEKL.